The present TCR beta chain was sequenced within a study of CD8+CD57+ T cells in acquired aplastic anemia. Turning to the study itself: Sorting CD4+ and CD8+ cells gave DNA averaging approximately 3 ug. Notes on the study in general: Overlap between patients and controls comprised about 30 CD8+ CDR3 sequences. Patients showed no significant difference from controls in CD8+ Simpson's diversity.

As concerns this clonotype: Its antigen remains unknown.

Genomic DNA acted as the template from which TCR beta VDJ combination and CDR3 sequence profiling were carried out. Each CDR3 protein gets one entry after TCRdb re-called the reads with MiXCR. The table records about 190,000 distinct CDR3 sequences, less than 65% of them present only once. This receptor was taken from a human donor with severe aplastic anemia or a healthy control (not recorded which). Sequenced sample: sorted CD4+, CD8+, or CD8+CD57+ T cells (not recorded which) from PBMCs.

This chain's CDR3 is CAISPAGNTEAFF. The CDR3 nucleotides are TGTGCCATCAGCCCCGCCGGGAACACTGAAGCTTTCTTT. The chain joins TRBV6-5 to TRBJ1-1; D unresolved. The CDR3 spans 13 residues. Germline CDR1 reads MNHEY; CDR2 reads SVGAGI. V lost 10 bases, J lost 1 base, and 13 bases lay in between.